At least ten counts were recorded for the clone carrying this TCR beta chain. Together with a sample-barcoded 5' primer, a J-beta primer mix was included in a second PCR lasting roughly 6 to 12 cycles. TCRdb recomputed calls from the 5' RACE reads with MiXCR, one row per CDR3 protein. The data contain roughly 800,000 distinct CDR3 sequences, about three fifths of them singletons. This specimen belongs to a study of blood T cells in healthy people across ages. There were healthy Caucasian individuals from Russia, aged about 6 to 100, serving as donors. This clonotype was sampled from a man aged 30-40 years in good health. The specimen was blood.

The CDR3 sequence is CASSQDFGLAFGEQYF. The CDR3 DNA reads as TGTGCCAGCAGCCAAGATTTTGGACTAGCTTTTGGAGAGCAGTACTTC. V is TRBV3-1 and J is TRBJ2-4; 8 bases are a match to TRBD2. V was pared by 0 bases and J by 13 bases, with 14 bases of the junction left unmatched. The CDR3 loop spans 16 amino acids. Germline values: CDR1 LGHDT, CDR2 YNNKEL (reference sequence).